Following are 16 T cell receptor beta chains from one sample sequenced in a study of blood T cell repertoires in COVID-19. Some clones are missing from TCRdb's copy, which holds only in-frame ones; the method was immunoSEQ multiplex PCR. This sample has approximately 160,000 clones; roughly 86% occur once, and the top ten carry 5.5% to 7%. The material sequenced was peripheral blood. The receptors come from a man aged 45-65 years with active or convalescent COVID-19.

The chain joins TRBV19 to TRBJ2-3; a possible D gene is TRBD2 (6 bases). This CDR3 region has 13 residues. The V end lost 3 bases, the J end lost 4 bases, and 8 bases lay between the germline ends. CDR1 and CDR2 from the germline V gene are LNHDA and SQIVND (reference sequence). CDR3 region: CASSIGGADTQYF. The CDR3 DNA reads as TGTGCCAGTAGTATCGGAGGGGCAGATACGCAGTATTTT.

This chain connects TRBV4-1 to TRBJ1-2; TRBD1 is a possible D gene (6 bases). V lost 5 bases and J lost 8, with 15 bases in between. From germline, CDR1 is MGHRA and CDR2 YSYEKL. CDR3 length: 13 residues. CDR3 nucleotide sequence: TGCGCCAGCAGCTGGGGGGGGCGCGAAGGCTACACCTTC. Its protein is CASSWGGREGYTF.

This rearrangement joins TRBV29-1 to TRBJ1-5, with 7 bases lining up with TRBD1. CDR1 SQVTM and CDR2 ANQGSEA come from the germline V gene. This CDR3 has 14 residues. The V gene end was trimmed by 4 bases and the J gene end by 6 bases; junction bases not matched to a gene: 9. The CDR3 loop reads CSVGTRQGGQPQHF. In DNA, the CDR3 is TGCAGCGTTGGGACCCGACAGGGTGGTCAGCCCCAGCATTTT.

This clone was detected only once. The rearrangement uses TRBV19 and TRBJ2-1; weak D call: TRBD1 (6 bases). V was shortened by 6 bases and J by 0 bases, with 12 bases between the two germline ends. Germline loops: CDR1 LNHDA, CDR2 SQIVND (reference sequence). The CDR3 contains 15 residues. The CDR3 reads CASRVLGASYNEQFF. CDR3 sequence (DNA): TGTGCCAGTAGAGTCCTGGGGGCCTCCTACAATGAGCAGTTCTTC.

This CDR3 reads CASSDVGTAVGNLHF. As DNA, the CDR3 is TGTGCCAGCAGTGATGTTGGGACTGCCGTCGGCAACCTCCACTTT. This chain uses TRBV2 with TRBJ1-6, with a tentative D call TRBD1 (5 bases). V lost 3 bases to trimming and J lost 15 bases, with 21 bases between them. This CDR3 contains 15 residues. Per the germline V gene, CDR1 is SNHLY and CDR2 is FYNNEI.

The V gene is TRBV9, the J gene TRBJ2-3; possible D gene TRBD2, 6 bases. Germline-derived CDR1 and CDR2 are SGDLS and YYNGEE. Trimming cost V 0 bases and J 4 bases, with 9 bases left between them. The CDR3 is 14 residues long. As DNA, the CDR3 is TGTGCCAGCAGCGTAGGGGGACTTTCAGATACGCAGTATTTT. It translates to CASSVGGLSDTQYF.

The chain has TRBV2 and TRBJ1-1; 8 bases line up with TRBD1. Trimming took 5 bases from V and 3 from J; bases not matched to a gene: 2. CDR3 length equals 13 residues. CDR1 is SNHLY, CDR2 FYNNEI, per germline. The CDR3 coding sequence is TGTGCCAGCAGTCTACAGGGGGACACTGAAGCTTTCTTT. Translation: CASSLQGDTEAFF. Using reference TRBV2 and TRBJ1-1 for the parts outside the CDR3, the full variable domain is EPEVTQTPSHQVTQMGQEVILRCVPISNHLYFYWYRQILGQKVEFLVSFYNNEISEKSEIFDDQFSVERPDGSNFTLKIRSTKLEDSAMYFCASSLQGDTEAFFGQGTRLTVV.

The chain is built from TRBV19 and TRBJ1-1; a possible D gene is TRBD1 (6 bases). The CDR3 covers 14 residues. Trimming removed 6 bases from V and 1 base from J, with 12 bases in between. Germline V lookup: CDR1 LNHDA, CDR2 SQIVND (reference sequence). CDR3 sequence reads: CASRPGTRNTEAFF. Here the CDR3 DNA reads TGTGCCAGTAGGCCCGGGACACGGAACACTGAAGCTTTCTTT.

The CDR3 loop reads CASSFTGVRQYF. The DNA for the CDR3 is TGTGCCAGCAGTTTCACTGGAGTAAGGCAGTATTTT. The J gene is TRBJ2-3, the V gene TRBV7-2; D call uncertain. V was cut by 6 bases and J by 11 bases, with 15 bases left in between. The length of the CDR3 is 12 residues. Germline CDR1 SGHTA, CDR2 FQGNSA.

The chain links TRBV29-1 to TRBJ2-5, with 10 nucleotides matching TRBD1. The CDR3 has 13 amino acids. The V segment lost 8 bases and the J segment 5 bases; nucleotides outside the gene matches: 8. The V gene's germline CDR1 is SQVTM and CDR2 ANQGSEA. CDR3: CSLGTGAGETQYF. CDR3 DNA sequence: TGCAGCTTAGGGACAGGGGCTGGGGAGACCCAGTACTTC.

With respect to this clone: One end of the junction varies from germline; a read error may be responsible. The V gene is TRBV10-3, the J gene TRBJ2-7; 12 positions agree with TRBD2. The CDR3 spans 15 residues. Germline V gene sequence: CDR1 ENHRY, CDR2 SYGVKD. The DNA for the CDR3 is TGTGCCATCAATGAGCTAGCGGGGGGGGATTACGAGCAGTACTTC. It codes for CAINELAGGDYEQYF.

CDR3 region: CASSPRLAAETQYF. The CDR3 region has the DNA TGTGCCAGCAGCCCAAGACTAGCGGCCGAGACCCAGTACTTC. The rearrangement joins TRBV9 to TRBJ2-5, with 9 bases fitting TRBD2. This CDR3 is 14 amino acids long. Germline assignment: CDR1 SGDLS and CDR2 YYNGEE. Trimming removed 4 bases from V and 5 bases from J; junction bases left unmatched: 6.

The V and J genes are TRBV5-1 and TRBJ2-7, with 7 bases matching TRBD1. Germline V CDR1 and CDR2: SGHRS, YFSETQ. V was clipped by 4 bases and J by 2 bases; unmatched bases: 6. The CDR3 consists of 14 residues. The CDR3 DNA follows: TGCGCCAGCAGCCCGGACAGGACCCCCTACGAGCAGTACTTC. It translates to CASSPDRTPYEQYF. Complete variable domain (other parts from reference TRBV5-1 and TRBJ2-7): KAGVTQTPRYLIKTRGQQVTLSCSPISGHRSVSWYQQTPGQGLQFLFEYFSETQRNKGNFPGRFSGRQFSNSRSEMNVSTLELGDSALYLCASSPDRTPYEQYFGPGTRLTVT.

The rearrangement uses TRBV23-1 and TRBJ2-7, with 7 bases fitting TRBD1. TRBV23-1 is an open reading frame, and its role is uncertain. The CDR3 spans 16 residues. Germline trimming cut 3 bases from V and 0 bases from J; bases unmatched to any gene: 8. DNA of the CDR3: TGCGCCAGCAGTCACTTCAACAGGGGATACTCCTACGAGCAGTACTTC. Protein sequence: CASSHFNRGYSYEQYF.

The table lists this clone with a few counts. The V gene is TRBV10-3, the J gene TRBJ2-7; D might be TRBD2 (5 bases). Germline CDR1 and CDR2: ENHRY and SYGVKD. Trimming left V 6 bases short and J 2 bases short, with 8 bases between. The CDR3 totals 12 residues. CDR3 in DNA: TGTGCCATCAGCCGAGGGACCTACGAGCAGTACTTC. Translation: CAISRGTYEQYF.

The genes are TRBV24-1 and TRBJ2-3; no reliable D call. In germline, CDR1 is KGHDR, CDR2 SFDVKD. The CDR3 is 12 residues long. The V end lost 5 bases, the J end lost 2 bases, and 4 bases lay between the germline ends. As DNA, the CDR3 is TGTGCCACCAGTGGGGCCACAGATACGCAGTATTTT. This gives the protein CATSGATDTQYF.